A single sample is the source of the 20 T cell receptor beta chains below, sequenced in a study of blood T cell repertoires in COVID-19. Profiled with immunoSEQ multiplex PCR; TCRdb holds only in-frame clones, not every one. The sample carries around 250,000 clones, around nine tenths recorded once. Sample: peripheral blood. The receptors come from a man aged 40-55 years with active or convalescent COVID-19.

The chain joins TRBV2 to TRBJ2-6; TRBD1 agrees at 7 bases. Trimming removed 11 bases from V and 0 bases from J; junction bases left unmatched: 10. CDR3 size: 16 residues. CDR1 is SNHLY and CDR2 is FYNNEI in the germline V gene. In DNA, the CDR3 is TGTGCCTCCAGGGACAGCTTCAACTCTGGGGCCAACGTCCTGACTTTC. Its translation: CASRDSFNSGANVLTF.

J is TRBJ1-1 and V is TRBV5-1; 12 bases match TRBD1. CDR3 size: 15 residues. Trimming took 4 bases from V and 6 from J; bases not matched to a gene: 7. Germline assignment: CDR1 SGHRS and CDR2 YFSETQ. The CDR3 protein is CASSRSGTGGSEAFF. The CDR3, as DNA: TGCGCCAGCAGCCGATCCGGGACAGGGGGCTCTGAAGCTTTCTTT.

The chain carries TRBV30 and TRBJ1-5; TRBD1 might be the D (6 bases). V lost 7 bases, J lost 4 bases, and 11 bases lay in between. This CDR3 comprises 12 residues. CDR1 and CDR2 (germline): GTSNPN, SVGIG (reference sequence). CDR3 in amino acids: CASGVGNQPQHF. CDR3 coding DNA: TGTGCCTCAGGGGTAGGTAATCAGCCCCAGCATTTT.

A word on this clone: A read error may produce the germline difference seen at one junction end. The rearrangement joins TRBV14 to TRBJ2-7; D is undetermined. Per the germline V gene, CDR1 is SGHDN and CDR2 is FVKESK. The CDR3 covers 13 residues. The CDR3 region has the DNA TGTGCCAGCAGCCAAGACCCCAGGTACGCGCAGTACTTC. Its translation is CASSQDPRYAQYF.

This chain connects TRBV28 to TRBJ1-2; a weak D match, TRBD1 (5 bases). Trimming removed 8 bases at V and 2 bases at J, with 9 bases between. The CDR3 is 12 residues long. Germline values: CDR1 MDHEN, CDR2 SYDVKM. The CDR3 region is CASRQMNYGYTF. DNA for the CDR3: TGTGCCAGCCGACAGATGAACTATGGCTACACCTTC.

The rearrangement joins TRBV6-1 to TRBJ2-1; TRBD2 matches 9 bases. The length of the CDR3 is 16 residues. CDR1 and CDR2 from the germline V gene are MNHNS and SASEGT. V trimming: 4 bases; J trimming: 6 bases; junction bases outside the gene matches: 10. The CDR3 DNA reads TGTGCCAGCAGTGCGGCGGCGGGGGGGTCTAGCAATGAGCAGTTCTTC. Its protein product is CASSAAAGGSSNEQFF.

V gene TRBV30 combines with J gene TRBJ2-5, with D possibly matching TRBD2 (5 bases). The CDR3 is 13 residues long. CDR1 and CDR2 from the germline V gene are GTSNPN and SVGIG (reference sequence). V lost 4 bases and J 2 bases, leaving 11 bases between the germline ends. The CDR3 DNA reads TGTGCCTGGACCCGGGATTCACAAGAGACCCAGTACTTC. This translates into CAWTRDSQETQYF. Drawing the rest from reference TRBV30 and TRBJ2-5, the complete variable domain is SQTIHQWPATLVQPVGSPLSLECTVEGTSNPNLYWYRQAAGRGLQLLFYSVGIGQISSEVPQNLSASRPQDRQFILSSKKLLLSDSGFYLCAWTRDSQETQYFGPGTRLLVL.

Only one count was recorded for this clone. The chain recombines TRBV24-1 with TRBJ2-4; 11 bases agree with TRBD2. The germline gives CDR1 KGHDR, CDR2 SFDVKD. Trimming at V came to 0 bases and at J to 7 bases, leaving 7 bases not matched to a gene. The CDR3 spans 17 residues. The CDR3 spells CATSDLPGTSGVNIQYF. The CDR3, as DNA: TGTGCCACCAGTGATTTGCCTGGGACTAGCGGAGTGAACATTCAGTACTTC.

J is TRBJ1-2 and V is TRBV6-5, with 7 bases identical to TRBD1. In germline, CDR1 is MNHEY, CDR2 SVGAGI. The CDR3 loop spans 14 amino acids. The ends lost 7 bases at V and 8 bases at J; junction bases unmatched: 13. CDR3: CASTADIQGLGYTF. In DNA, the CDR3 is TGTGCCAGCACCGCCGATATACAGGGGTTGGGCTACACCTTC.

This chain joins TRBV18 and TRBJ1-2; maybe TRBD1 (6 bases). This CDR3 has 15 amino acids. CDR1 is KGHSH, CDR2 LQKENI, per germline. Trimming cost V 5 bases and J 2 bases, with 15 bases left between them. Here the CDR3 reads CASSANRETNYGYTF. CDR3 coding DNA: TGTGCCAGCTCAGCAAACAGGGAAACCAACTATGGCTACACCTTC. The entire variable domain, with the rest obtained from reference TRBV18 and TRBJ1-2, is as follows: NAGVMQNPRHLVRRRGQEARLRCSPMKGHSHVYWYRQLPEEGLKFMVYLQKENIIDESGMPKERFSAEFPKEGPSILRIQQVVRGDSAAYFCASSANRETNYGYTFGSGTRLTVV.

The V and J genes are TRBV9 and TRBJ2-1; TRBD2 is a possible D gene (5 bases). CDR3 length equals 13 residues. Trimming took 3 bases from V and 12 from J, leaving 16 bases between them. The germline V gene encodes CDR1 SGDLS and CDR2 YYNGEE. DNA of the CDR3: TGTGCCAGCAGCGCACACGAGGGAGCTCGGCAGTTCTTC. This codes for CASSAHEGARQFF.

This sequence joins TRBV19 and TRBJ2-2; perhaps TRBD1 as D (7 bases). This CDR3 is built from 16 residues. Germline-derived CDR1 and CDR2 are LNHDA and SQIVND (reference sequence). V was pared by 3 bases and J by 5 bases, with 16 bases between. Written as DNA, the CDR3 is TGTGCCAGTAGTATCGACACGGGGGACAGTACCGGGGAGCTGTTTTTT. Its protein is CASSIDTGDSTGELFF.

This chain joins TRBV6-1 and TRBJ2-1; D is ambiguous. Trimming shortened V by 3 bases and J by 5 bases, and 14 bases separated the two germline ends. This CDR3 spans 15 amino acids. The germline CDR1 and CDR2 sequences are MNHNS and SASEGT. CDR3 sequence reads: CASSEGPVGHNEQFF. The CDR3 coding sequence is TGTGCCAGCAGTGAGGGCCCCGTCGGCCACAATGAGCAGTTCTTC.

V is TRBV7-6 and J is TRBJ2-2, with 8 bases fitting TRBD2. The CDR3 spans 16 residues. In germline, CDR1 is SGHVS, CDR2 FNYEAQ. J gave up 2 bases and V 3 bases, and 5 bases lay outside the gene matches. This CDR3 reads CASSFGGASNTGELFF. The CDR3 DNA reads as TGTGCCAGCAGCTTCGGGGGGGCTTCCAACACCGGGGAGCTGTTTTTT.

This chain links TRBV7-6 with TRBJ2-1, with D tentatively TRBD2 (6 bases). Germline assignment: CDR1 SGHVS and CDR2 FNYEAQ. The CDR3 runs to 16 residues. Trimming left V 4 bases short and J 5 bases short, with 18 bases between. The CDR3 DNA reads as TGTGCCAGCAGCTATCTAGCGAGCCTAAGTAACAATGAGCAGTTCTTC. Translating gives CASSYLASLSNNEQFF. The full variable domain, with the rest looked up from reference TRBV7-6 and TRBJ2-1, is GAGVSQSPRYKVTKRGQDVALRCDPISGHVSLYWYRQALGQGPEFLTYFNYEAQQDKSGLPNDRFSAERPEGSISTLTIQRTEQRDSAMYRCASSYLASLSNNEQFFGPGTRLTVL.

There are a few counts of this clone. The rearrangement links TRBV6-4 to TRBJ2-3, with 11 bases fitting TRBD1. V was pared by 1 base and J by 5 bases, with 2 bases of the junction left unmatched. The germline CDR1 and CDR2 sequences are MRHNA and SNTAGT. The CDR3 totals 15 residues. The DNA of the CDR3 is TGTGCCAGCAGTGACTGGGACAGGGGGAAAGATACGCAGTATTTT. Its translation is CASSDWDRGKDTQYF.

This chain connects TRBV21-1 to TRBJ2-3; the table names TRBD1, a call not compared with the DNA. TRBV21-1 is deemed a pseudogene. There are 17 residues in the CDR3. CDR3 protein: CASSKSTGGYYTDTQYF. For the CDR3, the DNA is TGTGCCAGCAGCAAATCAACAGGGGGTTACTACACAGATACGCAGTATTTT.

The gene calls are TRBV7-9 and TRBJ2-2; 12 bases align to TRBD2. J gave up 6 bases and V 4 bases, and 15 bases lay outside the gene matches. The CDR3 is made up of 19 amino acids. Germline V gene lookup returns CDR1 SEHNR and CDR2 FQNEAQ (reference sequence). CDR3 nucleotide sequence: TGTGCCAGCAGCTCAGAGTACGGACTAGCGGGAAGACTGGCCGGGGAGCTGTTTTTT. Translation: CASSSEYGLAGRLAGELFF.

In its sample, this clone was seen a few times. The genes are TRBV24-1 and TRBJ1-4; tentatively, D is TRBD1 (6 bases). The V end lost 1 base, the J end lost 9 bases, and 17 bases lay between the germline ends. Germline CDR1 and CDR2: KGHDR and SFDVKD. The CDR3 totals 16 residues. The chain's CDR3 is CATSDLRQDGGQKLFF. DNA for the CDR3: TGTGCCACCAGTGATTTACGACAGGATGGGGGCCAAAAACTGTTTTTT.

The V gene is TRBV12-5, the J gene TRBJ1-1; weak D call: TRBD1 (5 bases). This CDR3 has 14 amino acids. CDR1 LGHNT and CDR2 FRNRAP come from the germline V gene. The ends were cut back, 6 bases at V and 7 bases at J, with 18 bases in the middle. The CDR3 region is CASGTDGSRGEAFF. The DNA of the CDR3 is TGTGCTAGTGGGACCGACGGGTCAAGGGGTGAAGCTTTCTTT.